This TCR beta chain was sequenced in a study of T cells in Graves' hyperthyroidism and ophthalmopathy. Study-level findings and limits: Also found in blood were most expanded thyroid clonotypes above 0.001. The model anticipated ophthalmopathy a median approximately 6.7 months pre-onset.

Details on this clonotype: Its antigen is unknown.

Germline V gene sequence: CDR1 LGHNT, CDR2 FRNRAP. The CDR3 is 14 residues long. Trimming cost V 2 bases and J 3 bases; bases outside gene matches: 2. Across 18 months, stable Graves' hyperthyroidism was marked by no progression to ophthalmopathy. From less than 13 ml of fresh peripheral blood, PBMCs were isolated. Authors of the study amplified TCR beta CDR3 regions from RNA transcripts. The HTBI primer set was used in a first-round RT-PCR of the TCR CDR3. One entry per CDR3 protein, called by TCRdb with MiXCR from the multiplex PCR reads. The sample has about 480,000 distinct CDR3 sequences, under 15% seen once.

The chain carries TRBV12-5 and TRBJ2-3; 7 bases line up with TRBD2. The TCR was taken from a woman aged 18-29 years with Graves' hyperthyroidism. Sequenced input: blood. The CDR3 sequence is CASGLRTRTDTQYF. The CDR3 nucleotides are TGTGCTAGTGGTTTGAGGACTAGAACAGATACGCAGTATTTT.